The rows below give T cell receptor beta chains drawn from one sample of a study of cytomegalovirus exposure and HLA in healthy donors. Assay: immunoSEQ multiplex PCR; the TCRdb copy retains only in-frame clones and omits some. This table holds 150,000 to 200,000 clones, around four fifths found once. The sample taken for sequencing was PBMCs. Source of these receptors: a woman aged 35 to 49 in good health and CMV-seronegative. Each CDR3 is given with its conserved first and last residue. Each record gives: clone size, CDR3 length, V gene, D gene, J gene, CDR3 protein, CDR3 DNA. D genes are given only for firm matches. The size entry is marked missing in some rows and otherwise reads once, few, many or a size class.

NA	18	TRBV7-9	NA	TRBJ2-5	CASSPRWTAGLYQETQYF	TGTGCCAGCAGCCCTAGGTGGACAGCCGGGTTGTACCAAGAGACCCAGTACTTC
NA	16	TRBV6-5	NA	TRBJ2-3	CASSYSGQASTDTQYF	TGTGCCAGCAGTTACTCCGGACAAGCTAGCACAGATACGCAGTATTTT
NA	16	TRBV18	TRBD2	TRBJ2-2	CASSPPGTSGIAELFF	TGTGCCAGCTCACCACCGGGGACTAGCGGGATTGCGGAGCTGTTTTTT
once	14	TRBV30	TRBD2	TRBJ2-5	CAWKTSGRWETQYF	TGTGCCTGGAAAACTAGCGGGAGATGGGAGACCCAGTACTTC
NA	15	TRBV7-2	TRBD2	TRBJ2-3	CASMRAGGGTDTQYF	TGTGCCAGTATGAGGGCGGGAGGAGGCACAGATACGCAGTATTTT
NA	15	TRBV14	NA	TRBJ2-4	CASSQLSAGENIQYF	TGTGCCAGCAGCCAACTCTCAGCGGGCGAAAACATTCAGTACTTC
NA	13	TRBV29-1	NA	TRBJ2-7	CSTRQVGSYEQYF	TGCAGCACCCGACAGGTGGGGTCCTACGAGCAGTACTTC
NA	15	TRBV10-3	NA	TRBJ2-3	CAIRRDTKMVDTQYF	TGTGCCATCAGGAGGGACACCAAGATGGTAGATACGCAGTATTTT
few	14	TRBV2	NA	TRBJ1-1	CASRREGVNTEAFF	TGTGCCAGCAGACGGGAAGGCGTGAACACTGAAGCTTTCTTT
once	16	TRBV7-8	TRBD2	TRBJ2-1	CASSTLGGSSYNEQFF	TGTGCCAGCAGCACTCTTGGCGGGAGCTCCTACAATGAGCAGTTCTTC
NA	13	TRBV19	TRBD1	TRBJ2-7	CASKDDRAIRQYF	TGTGCCAGTAAGGACGACAGGGCGATTCGGCAGTACTTC
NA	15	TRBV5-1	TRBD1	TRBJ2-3	CASSFATGVTDTQYF	TGCGCCAGCAGCTTCGCGACAGGGGTAACAGATACGCAGTATTTT
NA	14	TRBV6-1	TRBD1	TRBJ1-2	CASSVSTGGHGYTF	TGTGCCAGCAGTGTCTCGACAGGGGGCCATGGCTACACCTTC
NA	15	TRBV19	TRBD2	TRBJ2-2	CASSLRGVRTGELFF	TGTGCCAGTAGTCTCCGGGGGGTTCGAACCGGGGAGCTGTTTTTT
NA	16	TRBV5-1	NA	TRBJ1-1	CASSSEGGTMNTEAFF	TGCGCCAGCAGCTCCGAGGGAGGAACGATGAACACTGAAGCTTTCTTT
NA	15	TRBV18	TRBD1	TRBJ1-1	CASSLWTGEATEAFF	TGTGCCAGCTCACTATGGACAGGGGAGGCCACTGAAGCTTTCTTT
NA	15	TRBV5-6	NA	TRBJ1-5	CASSLGALDNQPQHF	TGTGCCAGCAGTCTGGGGGCTCTGGACAATCAGCCCCAGCATTTT
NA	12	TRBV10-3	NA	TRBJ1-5	CASGTLNQPQHF	TGTGCCAGCGGGACTCTCAATCAGCCCCAGCATTTT
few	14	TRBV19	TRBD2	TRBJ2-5	CASSFGTGGETQYF	TGTGCCAGTAGTTTCGGGACGGGGGGAGAGACCCAGTACTTC
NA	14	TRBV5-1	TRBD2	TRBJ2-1	CASSLDLAGGEQFF	TGCGCCAGCAGCTTGGATCTAGCGGGAGGTGAGCAGTTCTTC
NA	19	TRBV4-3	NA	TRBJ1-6	CASSQVGTNQGLGNSPLHF	TGCGCCAGCAGCCAAGTGGGGACGAATCAGGGGCTAGGGAACTCACCCCTCCACTTT
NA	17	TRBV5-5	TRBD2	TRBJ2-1	CASSLRLAGSSYNEQFF	TGTGCCAGCAGCTTACGATTAGCGGGCAGCTCCTACAATGAGCAGTTCTTC
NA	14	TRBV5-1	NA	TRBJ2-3	CTSSLVDNRDTQYF	TGCACCAGCAGCTTGGTGGACAATCGGGATACGCAGTATTTT
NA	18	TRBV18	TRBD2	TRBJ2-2	CASSPRSSGSASAGELFF	TGTGCCAGCTCACCACGGAGTAGCGGGAGTGCATCTGCCGGGGAGCTGTTTTTT
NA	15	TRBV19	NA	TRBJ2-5	CASSLGAGMQETQYF	TGTGCCAGTAGTTTAGGGGCCGGCATGCAAGAGACCCAGTACTTC
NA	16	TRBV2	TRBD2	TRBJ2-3	CASSEADTSGVHTQYF	TGTGCCAGCAGTGAAGCGGATACTAGCGGAGTGCATACGCAGTATTTT
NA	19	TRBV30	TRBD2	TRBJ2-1	CAWRGGLAGGPNSYNEQFF	TGTGCCTGGAGGGGTGGACTAGCGGGAGGACCCAACTCCTACAATGAGCAGTTCTTC
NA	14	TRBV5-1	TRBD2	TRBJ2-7	CASSLLAGKNEQYF	TGCGCCAGCAGCTTACTAGCGGGAAAGAACGAGCAGTACTTC
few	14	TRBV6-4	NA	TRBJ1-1	CASSEQGGRTEAFF	TGTGCCAGCAGTGAGCAGGGAGGTAGAACTGAAGCTTTCTTT
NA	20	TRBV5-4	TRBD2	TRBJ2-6	CASTLGGAGGFGSGANVLTF	TGTGCCAGCACCCTGGGAGGGGCGGGAGGGTTTGGCTCTGGGGCCAACGTCCTGACTTTC
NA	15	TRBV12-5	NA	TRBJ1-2	CASGLRQADNYGYTF	TGTGCTAGTGGTTTAAGGCAGGCCGATAACTATGGCTACACCTTC
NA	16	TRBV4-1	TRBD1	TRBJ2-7	CASSQGGSGGNNEQYF	TGCGCCAGCAGCCAAGGGGGGTCAGGGGGCAATAACGAGCAGTACTTC
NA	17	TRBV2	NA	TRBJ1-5	CASSEGFGGYSNQPQHF	TGTGCCAGCAGTGAAGGTTTTGGAGGATATAGCAATCAGCCCCAGCATTTT
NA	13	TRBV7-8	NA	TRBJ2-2	CASSFAEVGELFF	TGTGCCAGCAGCTTCGCGGAGGTCGGGGAGCTGTTTTTT
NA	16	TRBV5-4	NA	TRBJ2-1	CASIPRGDLPNNEQFF	TGTGCCAGCATACCCAGGGGGGACCTACCTAACAATGAGCAGTTCTTC
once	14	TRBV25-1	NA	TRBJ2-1	CASSEPGLAHEQFF	TGTGCCAGCAGTGAACCTGGGCTAGCCCATGAGCAGTTCTTC
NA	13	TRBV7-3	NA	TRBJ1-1	CASSSLGSTEAFF	TGTGCCAGCAGCTCACTAGGGAGCACTGAAGCTTTCTTT
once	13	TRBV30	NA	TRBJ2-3	CAWGSGSTDTQYF	TGTGCCTGGGGTAGCGGAAGCACAGATACGCAGTATTTT
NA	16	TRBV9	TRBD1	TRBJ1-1	CASSVSDRVSFTEAFF	TGTGCCAGCAGCGTTTCGGACAGGGTGTCGTTCACTGAAGCTTTCTTT
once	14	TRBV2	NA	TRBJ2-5	CASNRDWVGETQYF	TGTGCCAGCAATAGGGACTGGGTTGGAGAGACCCAGTACTTC